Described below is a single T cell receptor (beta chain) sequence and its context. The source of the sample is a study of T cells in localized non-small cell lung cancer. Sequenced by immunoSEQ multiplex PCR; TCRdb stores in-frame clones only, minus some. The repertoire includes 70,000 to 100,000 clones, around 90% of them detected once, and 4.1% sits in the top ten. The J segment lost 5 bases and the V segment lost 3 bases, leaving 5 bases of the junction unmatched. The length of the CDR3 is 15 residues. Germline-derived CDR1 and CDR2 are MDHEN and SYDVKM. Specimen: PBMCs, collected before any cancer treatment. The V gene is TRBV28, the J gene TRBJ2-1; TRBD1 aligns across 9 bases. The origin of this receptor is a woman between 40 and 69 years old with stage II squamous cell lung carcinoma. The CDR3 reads CASSLRQGGHNEQFF. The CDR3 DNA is TGTGCCAGCAGTTTGCGACAGGGGGGACACAATGAGCAGTTCTTC.